The clone carrying this T cell receptor (beta chain) was seen once. The antigen remains unidentified. Method: immunoSEQ multiplex PCR; TCRdb's copy keeps in-frame clones and lacks some. The sample contains under 550,000 clones, roughly 90% of which appear only once. The treatment is: some 19 received Ad26.COV2.S at low or high dose, single or two shots; about 5 received placebo; per-sample allocation not given. The investigators took samples on day 63 after the first vaccine or placebo injection. In Boston, the donor was an adult between 18-55 years of age. This entry belongs to a study of Ad26.COV2.S vaccination and SARS-CoV-2 variants. Whole-study context: Among those in the COV1001 Ad26.COV2.S trial arm was the donor.

Trimming left V 3 bases short and J 1 base short, with 7 bases between. CDR3 size: 13 residues. Germline values: CDR1 DFQATT, CDR2 SNEGSKA (reference sequence). Broader study findings: Vaccinees showed greater spike-specific TCR breadth than placebo recipients.

Sequences were derived from peripheral blood, sampled in a trial of Ad26.COV2.S vaccine versus placebo. J is TRBJ1-5 and V is TRBV20-1, with no clear D. The receptor's source is a person between 18 and 60 years old who received the Ad26.COV2.S COVID-19 vaccine or a placebo. The DNA for the CDR3 is TGCAGTGCTAGTAGTGACAGCAATCAGCCCCAGCATTTT. It specifies CSASSDSNQPQHF.